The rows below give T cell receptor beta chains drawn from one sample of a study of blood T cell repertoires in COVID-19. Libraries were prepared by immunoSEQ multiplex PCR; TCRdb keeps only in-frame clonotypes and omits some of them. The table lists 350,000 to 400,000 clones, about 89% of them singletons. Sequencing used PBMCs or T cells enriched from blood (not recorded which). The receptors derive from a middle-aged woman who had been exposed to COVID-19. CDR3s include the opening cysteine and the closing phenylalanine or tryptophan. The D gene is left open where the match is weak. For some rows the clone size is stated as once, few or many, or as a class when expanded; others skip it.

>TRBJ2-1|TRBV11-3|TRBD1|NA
TGTGCCAGCAGCCCCCGACAGGGAAGCTCCTACAATGAGCAGTTCTTC
CASSPRQGSSYNEQFF
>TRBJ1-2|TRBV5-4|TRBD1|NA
TGTGCCAGCAGCCGGACAGGGCCTTCGTCCTACACCTTC
CASSRTGPSSYTF
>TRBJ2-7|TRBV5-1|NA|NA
TGCGCCAGCGGAAGGGACACCAGCTCCTACGAGCAGTACTTC
CASGRDTSSYEQYF
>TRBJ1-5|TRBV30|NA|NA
TGTGCCTGGAGTGTCGGACAGACCGTGGGACAGCCCCAGCATTTT
CAWSVGQTVGQPQHF
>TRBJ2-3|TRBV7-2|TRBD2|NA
TGTGCCAGCAGCTCCCGGGCTAGCGGAGATGGGGTTACGCAGTATTTT
CASSSRASGDGVTQYF
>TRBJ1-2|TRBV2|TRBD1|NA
TGTGCCAGCAGTGAACAGGCAGGGGGACGTAGCTATGGCTACACCTTC
CASSEQAGGRSYGYTF
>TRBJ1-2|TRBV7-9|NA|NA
TGTGCCAGCAGCGCAGGGAACCCCTATGGCTACACCTTC
CASSAGNPYGYTF
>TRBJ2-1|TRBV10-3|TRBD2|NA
TGTGCCATCAGTCCCCAGGAGCGGGGGCACAATGAGCAGTTCTTC
CAISPQERGHNEQFF
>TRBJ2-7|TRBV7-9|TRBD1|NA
TGTGCCAGCAGCCCGAGGACAGGGAGACACGAGCAGTACTTC
CASSPRTGRHEQYF
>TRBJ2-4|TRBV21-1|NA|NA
TGTGCCAGCAGCAGTGTACAGGGAGTCAAAAACATTCAGTACTTC
CASSSVQGVKNIQYF
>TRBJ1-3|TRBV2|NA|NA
TGTGCCAGCAGTGTCCCAGGGGTTGCAAACACCATATATTTT
CASSVPGVANTIYF
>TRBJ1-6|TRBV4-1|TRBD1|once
TGCGCCAGCAGCCAAGAACCAAAGACAGGGTCTCTTTCACCCCTCCACTTT
CASSQEPKTGSLSPLHF
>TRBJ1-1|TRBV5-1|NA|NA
TGCGCCAGCAGCCGGGTAGCAAAAGACACTGAAGCTTTCTTT
CASSRVAKDTEAFF
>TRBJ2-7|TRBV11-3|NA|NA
TGTGCCAGCAGCTCCCCAGGAGCGGTCTCCTACGAGCAGTACTTC
CASSSPGAVSYEQYF
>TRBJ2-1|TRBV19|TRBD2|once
TGTGCCAGTACCCTTCTAACGGGAGGGAGCTCCTACAATGAGCAGTTCTTC
CASTLLTGGSSYNEQFF
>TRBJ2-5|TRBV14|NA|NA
TGTGCCAGCAGCCAACGTACAGGGTGGATTGAGACCCAGTACTTC
CASSQRTGWIETQYF
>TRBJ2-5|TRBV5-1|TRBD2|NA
TGCGCCAGCAGCTTGCAAATAGCGGGGTTACAAGAGACCCAGTACTTC
CASSLQIAGLQETQYF
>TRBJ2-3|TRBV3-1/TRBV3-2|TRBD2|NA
TGTGCCAGCAGCCAGAGCGGGAGGGCGGCAGATACGCAGTATTTT
CASSQSGRAADTQYF
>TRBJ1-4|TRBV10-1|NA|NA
TGCGCCAGCAGTGAGTCTGGCAGGGGAGCAACTAATGAAAAACTGTTTTTT
CASSESGRGATNEKLFF